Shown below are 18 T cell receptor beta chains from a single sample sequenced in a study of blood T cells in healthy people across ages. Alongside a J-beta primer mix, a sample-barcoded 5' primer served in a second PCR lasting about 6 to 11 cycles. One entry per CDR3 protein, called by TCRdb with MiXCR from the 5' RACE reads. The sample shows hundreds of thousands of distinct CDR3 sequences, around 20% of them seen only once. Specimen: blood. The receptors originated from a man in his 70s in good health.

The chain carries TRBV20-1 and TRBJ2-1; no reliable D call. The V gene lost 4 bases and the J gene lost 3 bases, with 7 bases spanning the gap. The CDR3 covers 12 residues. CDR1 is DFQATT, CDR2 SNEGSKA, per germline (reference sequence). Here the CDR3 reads CSAKIGYNEQFF. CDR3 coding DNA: TGCAGTGCTAAAATCGGCTACAATGAGCAGTTCTTC.

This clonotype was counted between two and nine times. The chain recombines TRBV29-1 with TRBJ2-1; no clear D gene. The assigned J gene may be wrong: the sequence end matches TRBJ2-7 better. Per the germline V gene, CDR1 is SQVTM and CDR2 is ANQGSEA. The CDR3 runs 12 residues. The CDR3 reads CSVISGSYEQYF. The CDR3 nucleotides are TGCAGCGTTATCTCGGGCTCCTACGAGCAGTACTTC.

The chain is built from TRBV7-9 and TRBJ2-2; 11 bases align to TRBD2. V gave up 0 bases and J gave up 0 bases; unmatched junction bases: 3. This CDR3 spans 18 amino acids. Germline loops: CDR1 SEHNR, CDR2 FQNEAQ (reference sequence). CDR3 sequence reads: CASSLAASGRSNTGELFF. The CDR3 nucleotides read TGTGCCAGCAGCTTAGCTGCTAGCGGGAGGTCGAACACCGGGGAGCTGTTTTTT.

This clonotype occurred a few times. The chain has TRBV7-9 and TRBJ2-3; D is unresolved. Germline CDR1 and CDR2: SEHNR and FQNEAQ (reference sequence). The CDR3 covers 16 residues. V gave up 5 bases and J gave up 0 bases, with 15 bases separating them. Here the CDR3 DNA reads TGTGCCAGCAGCCCCGTGTGGCTGGGTAGCACAGATACGCAGTATTTT. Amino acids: CASSPVWLGSTDTQYF.

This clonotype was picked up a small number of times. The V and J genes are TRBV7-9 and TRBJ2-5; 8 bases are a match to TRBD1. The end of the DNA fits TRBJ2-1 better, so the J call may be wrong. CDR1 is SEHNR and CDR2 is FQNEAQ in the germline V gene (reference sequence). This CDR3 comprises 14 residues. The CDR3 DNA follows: TGTGCCAGCAGCTTAGCGGGACAGGTCAATGAGCAGTTCTTC. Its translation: CASSLAGQVNEQFF.

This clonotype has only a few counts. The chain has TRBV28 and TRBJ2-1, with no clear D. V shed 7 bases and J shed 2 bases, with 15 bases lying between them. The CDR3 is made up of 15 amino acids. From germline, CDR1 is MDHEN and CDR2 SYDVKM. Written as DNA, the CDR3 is TGTGCCAGCACTCAAATTGGGTACCCCTACAATGAGCAGTTCTTC. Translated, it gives CASTQIGYPYNEQFF.

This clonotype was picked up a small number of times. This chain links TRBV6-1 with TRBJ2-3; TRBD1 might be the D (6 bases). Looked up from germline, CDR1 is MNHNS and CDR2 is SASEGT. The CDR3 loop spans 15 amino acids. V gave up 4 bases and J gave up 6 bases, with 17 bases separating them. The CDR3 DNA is TGTGCCAGCAGTGTGGTCAGGGGATCATGGGATACGCAGTATTTT. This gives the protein CASSVVRGSWDTQYF.

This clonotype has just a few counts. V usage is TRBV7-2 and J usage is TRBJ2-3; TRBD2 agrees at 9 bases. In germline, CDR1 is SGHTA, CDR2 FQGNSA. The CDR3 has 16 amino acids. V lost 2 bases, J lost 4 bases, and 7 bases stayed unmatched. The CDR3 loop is CASSLKVAGVADTQYF. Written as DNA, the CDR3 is TGTGCCAGCAGCTTAAAAGTAGCGGGAGTGGCAGATACGCAGTATTTT.

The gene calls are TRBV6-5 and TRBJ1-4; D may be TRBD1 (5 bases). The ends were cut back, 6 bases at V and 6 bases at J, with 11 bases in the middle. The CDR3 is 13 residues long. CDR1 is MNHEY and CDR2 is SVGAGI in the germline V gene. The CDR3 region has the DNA TGTGCCAGCAGGAGGGGACGGGATGAAAAACTGTTTTTT. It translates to CASRRGRDEKLFF.

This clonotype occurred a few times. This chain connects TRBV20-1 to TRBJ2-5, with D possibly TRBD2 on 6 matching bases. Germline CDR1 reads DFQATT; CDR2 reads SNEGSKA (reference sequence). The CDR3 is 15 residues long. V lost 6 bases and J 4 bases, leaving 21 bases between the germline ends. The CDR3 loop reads CSAPDHWGGRETQYF. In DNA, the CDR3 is TGCAGTGCCCCGGACCACTGGGGAGGCCGAGAGACCCAGTACTTC.

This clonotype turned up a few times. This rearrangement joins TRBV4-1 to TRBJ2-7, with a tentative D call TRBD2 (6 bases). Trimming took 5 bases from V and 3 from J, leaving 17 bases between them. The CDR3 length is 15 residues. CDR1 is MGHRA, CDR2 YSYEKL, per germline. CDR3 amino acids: CASSLRRGNYYEQYF. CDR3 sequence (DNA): TGCGCCAGCAGCTTAAGGAGGGGCAATTACTACGAGCAGTACTTC.

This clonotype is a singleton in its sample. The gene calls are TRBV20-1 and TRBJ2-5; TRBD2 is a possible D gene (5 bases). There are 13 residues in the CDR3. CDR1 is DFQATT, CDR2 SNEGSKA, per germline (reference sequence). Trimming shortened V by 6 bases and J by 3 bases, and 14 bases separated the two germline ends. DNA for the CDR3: TGCAGTGCAATAACCCCGGGGAAAGAGACCCAGTACTTC. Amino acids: CSAITPGKETQYF.

The CDR3 coding sequence is TGTGCCAGCAGTGCCCGGGGACAGTCGGGGACAGATACGCAGTATTTT. Translating it yields CASSARGQSGTDTQYF. The chain uses TRBV28 and TRBJ2-3, with 7 bases fitting TRBD1. With V trimmed by 5 bases and J by 3 bases, 11 bases remained unmatched. The germline V gene encodes CDR1 MDHEN and CDR2 SYDVKM. This CDR3 comprises 16 residues. The complete variable domain, with remaining parts taken from reference TRBV28 and TRBJ2-3, reads DVKVTQSSRYLVKRTGEKVFLECVQDMDHENMFWYRQDPGLGLRLIYFSYDVKMKEKGDIPEGYSVSREKKERFSLILESASTNQTSMYLCASSARGQSGTDTQYFGPGTRLTVL.

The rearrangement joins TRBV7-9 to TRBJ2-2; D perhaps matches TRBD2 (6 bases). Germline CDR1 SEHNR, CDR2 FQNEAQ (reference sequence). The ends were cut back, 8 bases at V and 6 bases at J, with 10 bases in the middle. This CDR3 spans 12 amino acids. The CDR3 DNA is TGTGCCAGCTCTAGCGCCGCCGGGGAGCTGTTTTTT. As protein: CASSSAAGELFF.

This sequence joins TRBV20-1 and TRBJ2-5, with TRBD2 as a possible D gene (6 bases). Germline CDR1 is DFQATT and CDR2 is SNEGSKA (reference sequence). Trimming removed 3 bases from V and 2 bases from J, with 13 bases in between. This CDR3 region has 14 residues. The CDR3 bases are TGCAGTGCTAGCCTTATCGGGAGTCAAGAGACCCAGTACTTC. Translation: CSASLIGSQETQYF.

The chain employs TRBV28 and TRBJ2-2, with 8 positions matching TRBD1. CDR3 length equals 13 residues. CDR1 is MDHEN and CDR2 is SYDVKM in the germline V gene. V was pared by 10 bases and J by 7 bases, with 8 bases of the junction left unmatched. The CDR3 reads CATEDREVGELFF. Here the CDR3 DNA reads TGTGCCACCGAGGACAGGGAGGTCGGGGAGCTGTTTTTT.

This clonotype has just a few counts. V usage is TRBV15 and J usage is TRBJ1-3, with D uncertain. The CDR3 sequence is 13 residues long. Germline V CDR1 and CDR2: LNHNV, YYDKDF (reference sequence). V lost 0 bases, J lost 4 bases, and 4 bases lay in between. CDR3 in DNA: TGTGCCACCAGCAGAGATTCAGGAAACACCATATATTTT. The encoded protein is CATSRDSGNTIYF.

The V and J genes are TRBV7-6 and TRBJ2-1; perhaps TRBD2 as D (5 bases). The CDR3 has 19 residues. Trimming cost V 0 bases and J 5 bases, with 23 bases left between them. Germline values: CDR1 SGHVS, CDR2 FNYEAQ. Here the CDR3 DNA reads TGTGCCAGCAGCTTAGCGGGGTGGCAGCGTCAGTGGGAGAACAATGAGCAGTTCTTC. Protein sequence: CASSLAGWQRQWENNEQFF.